The entry below describes one TCR beta chain. Its antigen is still unknown. The data were obtained in a study of T cells expressing NK-cell markers. Germline V CDR1 and CDR2: SGHTA, FQGNSA. This CDR3 has 13 amino acids. TCRdb reprocessed the 5' RACE reads, with one entry per CDR3 protein and no DNA. The sample holds hundreds of thousands of distinct CDR3 sequences. General study findings and limits: Topping the CD3+CD56-NKG2C+ fraction as well were these clonotypes, in a few donors.

The sequenced sample was blood T cells: a sorted CD56 or NKG2C T cell subset, CD4+ or CD8+ T cells, or bulk PBMC T cells (not recorded which). This TCR derives from a man aged 18 to 30 in good health. The chain employs TRBV7-2 and TRBJ2-5. CDR3 protein: CASSLAYLETQYF.